This T cell receptor (beta chain) stems from a study of Graves' ophthalmopathy and Graves' hyperthyroidism. Study-level background: Hyperthyroidism was considered stable when no ophthalmopathy appeared within 18 months of follow-up.

The authors amplified TCR beta CDR3 regions, and they did so from RNA transcripts for repertoire sequencing. An opening RT-PCR round employed HTBI primers and preceded a second-round multiplex PCR. A single record per CDR3 protein comes from TCRdb applying MiXCR to the multiplex PCR reads. The profile covers approximately 1.2 million distinct CDR3 sequences, with about two fifths appearing a single time and over 8.5% taken by the ten largest. The CDR3 length is 15 residues. Germline loops: CDR1 SGHTA, CDR2 FQGNSA. The V end lost 5 bases, the J end lost 4 bases, and 15 bases lay between the germline ends. Notes on this clonotype: This could be a read error, since a much larger clone is one nucleotide away.

The V call is TRBV7-2, the J call TRBJ1-5; no reliable D call. This TCR derives from an adult man with Graves' hyperthyroidism. Source material: peripheral blood or thyroid tissue (not recorded which). CDR3 coding DNA: TGTGCCAGCAGCGGAACAGTAGTGGAAAATCAGCCCCAGCATTTT. Protein product: CASSGTVVENQPQHF.